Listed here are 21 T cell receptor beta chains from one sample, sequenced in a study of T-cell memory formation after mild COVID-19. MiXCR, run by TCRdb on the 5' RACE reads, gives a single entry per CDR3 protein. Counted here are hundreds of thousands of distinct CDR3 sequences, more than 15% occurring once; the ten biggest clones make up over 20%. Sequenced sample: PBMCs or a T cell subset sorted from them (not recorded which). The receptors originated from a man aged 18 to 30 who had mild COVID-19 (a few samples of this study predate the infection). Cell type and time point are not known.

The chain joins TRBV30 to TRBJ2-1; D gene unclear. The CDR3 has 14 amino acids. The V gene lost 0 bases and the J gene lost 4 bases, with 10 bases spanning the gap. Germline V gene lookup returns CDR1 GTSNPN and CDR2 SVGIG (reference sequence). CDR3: CAWSVRELYNEQFF. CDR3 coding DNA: TGTGCCTGGAGTGTAAGGGAACTATACAATGAGCAGTTCTTC.

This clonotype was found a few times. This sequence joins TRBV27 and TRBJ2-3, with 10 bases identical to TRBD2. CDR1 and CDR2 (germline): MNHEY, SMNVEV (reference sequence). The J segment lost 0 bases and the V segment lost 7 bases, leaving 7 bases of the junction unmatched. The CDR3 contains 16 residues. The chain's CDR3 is CASTRTSGSSTDTQYF. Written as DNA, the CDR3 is TGTGCCAGCACCCGGACTAGCGGAAGCAGCACAGATACGCAGTATTTT.

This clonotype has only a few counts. The CDR3 coding sequence is TGCGCCAGCAGCTTGGGACTAGCGGGGGGGCCGGGGTCCTACAATGAGCAGTTCTTC. Residues: CASSLGLAGGPGSYNEQFF. The chain couples TRBV5-1 to TRBJ2-1, with 14 bases aligning to TRBD2. After removal of 0 bases from V and 1 base from J, the junction contained 6 bases not matched to a gene. The length of the CDR3 is 19 residues. Germline V lookup: CDR1 SGHRS, CDR2 YFSETQ.

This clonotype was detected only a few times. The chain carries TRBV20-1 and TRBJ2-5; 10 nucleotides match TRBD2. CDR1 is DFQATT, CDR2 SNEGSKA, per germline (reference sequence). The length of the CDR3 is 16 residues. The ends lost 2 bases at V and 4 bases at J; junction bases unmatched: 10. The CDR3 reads CSARKAGGLFRETQYF. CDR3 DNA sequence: TGCAGTGCTAGAAAAGCGGGGGGGCTTTTCCGAGAGACCCAGTACTTC.

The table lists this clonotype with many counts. CDR3 in DNA: TGTGCCAGCAGCTTATTGCTAGGGGGTCCCTACAATGAGCAGTTCTTC. Translated: CASSLLLGGPYNEQFF. The chain combines TRBV7-2 with TRBJ2-1; weak D call: TRBD1 (6 bases). CDR3 length: 16 residues. V was shortened by 2 bases and J by 2 bases, with 13 bases between the two germline ends. Germline-derived CDR1 and CDR2 are SGHTA and FQGNSA.

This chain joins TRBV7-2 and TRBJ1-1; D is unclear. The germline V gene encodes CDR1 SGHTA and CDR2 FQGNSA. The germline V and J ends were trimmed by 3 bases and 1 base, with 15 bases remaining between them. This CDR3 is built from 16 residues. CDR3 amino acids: CASSLVPGLPNTEAFF. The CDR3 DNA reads TGTGCCAGCAGCTTGGTACCCGGACTCCCGAACACTGAAGCTTTCTTT.

CDR3 nucleotides: TGCAGTGCTAGTCGGGGGGCATACAATGAGCAGTTCTTC. Its translation is CSASRGAYNEQFF. The rearrangement joins TRBV20-1 to TRBJ2-1, with D perhaps matching TRBD2 (7 bases). V was trimmed by 3 bases and J by 4 bases, leaving 10 bases between them. The V gene's germline CDR1 is DFQATT and CDR2 SNEGSKA (reference sequence). The CDR3 loop spans 13 amino acids.

CDR3 sequence: CASSLTDRSYEQYV. For the CDR3, the DNA is TGTGCCAGCAGCTTGACCGACCGGTCCTACGAGCAGTACGTC. V usage is TRBV5-5 and J usage is TRBJ2-7, with D uncertain. This CDR3 has 14 amino acids. V lost 1 base and J 1 base, leaving 9 bases between the germline ends. CDR1 is SGHKS, CDR2 YYEKEE, per germline (reference sequence).

The CDR3 here is CASSPSLGGGSDTQYF. The CDR3 nucleotides are TGTGCCAGCAGCCCTTCCCTCGGCGGGGGGTCAGATACGCAGTATTTT. J is TRBJ2-3 and V is TRBV5-4, with 8 bases matching TRBD2. The germline CDR1 and CDR2 sequences are SGHNT and YYREEE (reference sequence). The CDR3 length is 16 residues. V was pared by 4 bases and J by 4 bases, with 11 bases of the junction left unmatched.

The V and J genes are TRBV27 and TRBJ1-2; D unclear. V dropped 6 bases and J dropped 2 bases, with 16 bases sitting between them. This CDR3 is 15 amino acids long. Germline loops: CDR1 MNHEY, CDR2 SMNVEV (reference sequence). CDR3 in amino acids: CASSTDGVGNYGYTF. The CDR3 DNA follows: TGTGCCAGCAGCACCGACGGGGTAGGGAACTATGGCTACACCTTC.

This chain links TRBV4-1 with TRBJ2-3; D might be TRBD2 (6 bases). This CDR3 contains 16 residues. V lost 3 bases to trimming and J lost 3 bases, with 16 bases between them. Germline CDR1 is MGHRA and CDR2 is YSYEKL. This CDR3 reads CASSHGGDETTDTQYF. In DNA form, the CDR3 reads TGCGCCAGCAGCCACGGAGGGGACGAGACAACAGATACGCAGTATTTT.

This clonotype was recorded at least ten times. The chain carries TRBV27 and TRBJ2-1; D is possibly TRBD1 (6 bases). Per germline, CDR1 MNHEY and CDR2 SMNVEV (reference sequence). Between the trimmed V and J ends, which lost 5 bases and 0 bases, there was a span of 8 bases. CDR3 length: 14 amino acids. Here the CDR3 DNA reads TGTGCCAGCAGTGAGGACAGCTCCTACAATGAGCAGTTCTTC. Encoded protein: CASSEDSSYNEQFF.

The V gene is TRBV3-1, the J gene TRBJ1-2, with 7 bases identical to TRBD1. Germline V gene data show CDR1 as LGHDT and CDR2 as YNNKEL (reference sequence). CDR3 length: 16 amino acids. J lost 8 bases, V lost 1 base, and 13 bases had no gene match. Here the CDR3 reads CASSQGGIRTGWGYTF. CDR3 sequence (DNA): TGTGCCAGCAGCCAAGGTGGAATTAGGACAGGTTGGGGCTACACCTTC.

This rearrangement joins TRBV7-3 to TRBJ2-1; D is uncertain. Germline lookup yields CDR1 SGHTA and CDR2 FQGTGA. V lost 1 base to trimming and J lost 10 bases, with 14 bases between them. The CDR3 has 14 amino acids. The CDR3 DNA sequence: TGTGCCAGCAGCTTAATAGGTGGCCAAGAGGAGCAGTTCTTC. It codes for CASSLIGGQEEQFF.

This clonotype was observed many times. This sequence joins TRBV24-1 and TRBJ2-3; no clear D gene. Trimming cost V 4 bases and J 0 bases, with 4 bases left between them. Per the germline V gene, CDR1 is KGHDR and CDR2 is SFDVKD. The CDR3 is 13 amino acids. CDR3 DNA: TGTGCCACCAGTGACCCCAGCACAGATACGCAGTATTTT. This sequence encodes CATSDPSTDTQYF.

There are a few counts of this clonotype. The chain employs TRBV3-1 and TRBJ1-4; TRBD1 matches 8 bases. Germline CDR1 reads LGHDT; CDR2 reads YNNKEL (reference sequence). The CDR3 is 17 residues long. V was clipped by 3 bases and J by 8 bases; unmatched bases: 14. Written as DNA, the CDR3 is TGTGCCAGCAGCCAGTTCGCGACAGGGGCTACGAGGGAAAAACTGTTTTTT. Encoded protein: CASSQFATGATREKLFF.

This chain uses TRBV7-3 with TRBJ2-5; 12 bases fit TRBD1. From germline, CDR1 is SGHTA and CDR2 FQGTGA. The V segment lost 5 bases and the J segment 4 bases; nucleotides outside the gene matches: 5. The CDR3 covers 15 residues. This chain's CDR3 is CASSAGTGGAETQYF. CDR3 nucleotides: TGTGCCAGCAGCGCCGGGACAGGGGGCGCAGAGACCCAGTACTTC.

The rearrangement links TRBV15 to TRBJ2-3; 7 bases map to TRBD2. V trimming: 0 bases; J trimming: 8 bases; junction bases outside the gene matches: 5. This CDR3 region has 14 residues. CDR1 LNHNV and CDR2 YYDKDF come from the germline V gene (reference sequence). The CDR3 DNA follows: TGTGCCACCAGCAGAGAGATTGGGGGGGGTACGCAGTATTTT. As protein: CATSREIGGGTQYF.

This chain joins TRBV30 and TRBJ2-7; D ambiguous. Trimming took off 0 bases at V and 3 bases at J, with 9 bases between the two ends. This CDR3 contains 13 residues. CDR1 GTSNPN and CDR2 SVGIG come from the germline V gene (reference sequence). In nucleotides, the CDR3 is TGTGCCTGGAGTGTTGGTCATAACTACGAGCAGTACTTC. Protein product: CAWSVGHNYEQYF. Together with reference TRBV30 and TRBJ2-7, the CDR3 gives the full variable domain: SQTIHQWPATLVQPVGSPLSLECTVEGTSNPNLYWYRQAAGRGLQLLFYSVGIGQISSEVPQNLSASRPQDRQFILSSKKLLLSDSGFYLCAWSVGHNYEQYFGPGTRLTVT.

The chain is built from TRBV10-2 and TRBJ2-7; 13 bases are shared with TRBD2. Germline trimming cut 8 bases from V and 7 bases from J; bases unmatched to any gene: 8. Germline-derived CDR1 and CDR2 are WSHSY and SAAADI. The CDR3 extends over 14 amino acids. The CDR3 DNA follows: TGCGCCAGCCTCCCGGGACTAGCGGGGAGGGAGCAGTACTTC. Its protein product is CASLPGLAGREQYF.

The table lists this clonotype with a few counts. This chain's CDR3 is CASRTTGAEDTEAFF. For the CDR3, the DNA is TGTGCCAGCAGGACCACAGGGGCGGAGGACACTGAAGCTTTCTTT. The chain has TRBV28 and TRBJ1-1; 7 nucleotides line up with TRBD1. This CDR3 is built from 15 residues. The V and J ends lost 6 bases and 3 bases, in that order; junction bases with no gene match: 10. Germline-derived CDR1 and CDR2 are MDHEN and SYDVKM.